The next 16 T cell receptor beta chains were all read from a single sample in a study of T cell repertoires in cytomegalovirus infection (dated by TCRdb to the late 2010s). These receptors' targets are unknown. The sample's treatment or condition label, in plain terms: in vitro stimulation with specific CMV peptide epitopes to enrich CMV-specific T cells. The listed sequencing device is Illumina HiSeq 1500. The public sequencing data were trimmed at Q25 with fastp and processed into clonotypes with MiXCR by TCRdb, which kept only in-frame beta chains. Merged by CDR3 protein, the rows form single entries marked with the most common genes and DNA. This sample comprises some 900,000 distinct CDR3 sequences, approximately 32% of them detected only once. Of the sample, around 12% is held by the ten largest clones. The material was cultured CD8+ T cells from PBMCs, obtained from culture after CMV antigen stimulation. The origin of the receptors is a human donor in good health (CMV status not recorded). Some clones in this sample may be carry-over from other donors' samples.

This clonotype was picked up a small number of times. The V gene is TRBV11-2, the J gene TRBJ1-1; D call uncertain. The CDR3 has 14 residues. CDR1 is SGHAT and CDR2 is FQNNGV in the germline V gene. The V and J ends lost 1 base and 3 bases respectively, with 9 bases between them. The CDR3 protein is CASSLVYSDTEAFF. The DNA of the CDR3 is TGTGCCAGCAGCTTAGTCTACTCGGACACTGAAGCTTTCTTT. The entire variable domain, with the rest obtained from reference TRBV11-2 and TRBJ1-1, is as follows: EAGVAQSPRYKIIEKRQSVAFWCNPISGHATLYWYQQILGQGPKLLIQFQNNGVVDDSQLPKDRFSAERLKGVDSTLKIQPAKLEDSAVYLCASSLVYSDTEAFFGQGTRLTVV.

In this sample, this clonotype turned up a few times. The gene calls are TRBV27 and TRBJ2-1; D remains unclear. The CDR3 covers 16 residues. Germline CDR1 and CDR2: MNHEY and SMNVEV (reference sequence). The V end was cut by 0 bases, the J end by 0 bases, with 9 bases between. The DNA for the CDR3 is TGTGCCAGCAGTTTATCCCCACTCAGCTCCTACAATGAGCAGTTCTTC. Amino acids: CASSLSPLSSYNEQFF.

This clonotype was observed many times. The chain links TRBV10-3 to TRBJ1-1; D unclear. V gave up 7 bases and J gave up 4 bases, with 19 bases separating them. This CDR3 region has 15 residues. Germline loops: CDR1 ENHRY, CDR2 SYGVKD. The CDR3 spells CAINFRAHVGTEAFF. The CDR3 nucleotides are TGTGCCATCAATTTCCGGGCCCATGTAGGCACTGAAGCTTTCTTT.

J is TRBJ2-2 and V is TRBV12-5, with a possible D match to TRBD2 (5 bases). Trimming pared 3 bases from V and 3 bases from J, leaving 17 bases between. The CDR3 consists of 17 residues. Germline V gene sequence: CDR1 LGHNT, CDR2 FRNRAP. The CDR3 is CASGFYVGELDTGELFF. DNA for the CDR3: TGTGCTAGTGGTTTCTACGTCGGGGAGCTAGACACCGGGGAGCTGTTTTTT.

This clonotype was observed a few times. J is TRBJ1-2 and V is TRBV6-1; unclear D gene. V lost 0 bases and J lost 4, with 6 bases in between. The CDR3 length is 13 residues. Germline CDR1 and CDR2: MNHNS and SASEGT. Here the CDR3 DNA reads TGTGCCAGCAGTGAAGCGCACCTCTATGGCTACACCTTC. Encoded protein: CASSEAHLYGYTF.

V gene TRBV19 combines with J gene TRBJ2-2; D may be TRBD1 (6 bases). Trimming took off 6 bases at V and 7 bases at J, with 15 bases between the two ends. CDR1 LNHDA and CDR2 SQIVND come from the germline V gene (reference sequence). This CDR3 contains 14 residues. CDR3 nucleotides: TGTGCCAGTAGACGGGACAAAAGAGTCGGGGAGCTGTTTTTT. Protein: CASRRDKRVGELFF. The whole variable domain, filled in from reference TRBV19 and TRBJ2-2, reads DGGITQSPKYLFRKEGQNVTLSCEQNLNHDAMYWYRQDPGQGLRLIYYSQIVNDFQKGDIAEGYSVSREKKESFPLTVTSAQKNPTAFYLCASRRDKRVGELFFGEGSRLTVL.

J is TRBJ1-6 and V is TRBV7-9; D is unresolved. The germline gives CDR1 SEHNR, CDR2 FQNEAQ (reference sequence). Trimming removed 5 bases at V and 8 bases at J, with 4 bases between. The CDR3 covers 11 residues. CDR3 coding DNA: TGTGCCAGCAGCCCGGATTCACCCCTCCACTTT. Amino acid sequence: CASSPDSPLHF.

The chain uses TRBV6-2 or TRBV6-3 and TRBJ2-7; D possibly matches TRBD1 or TRBD2 (5 bases each). Germline CDR1 MNHEY, CDR2 SVGEGT. The CDR3 consists of 12 residues. Between the trimmed V and J ends, which lost 2 bases and 6 bases, there was a span of 8 bases. The CDR3 here is CASSYPGSEQYV. The CDR3 DNA is TGTGCCAGCAGTTACCCAGGGAGCGAGCAGTACGTC.

V gene TRBV7-8 combines with J gene TRBJ2-7; D is tentatively TRBD1 or TRBD2 (5 bases each). V was cut by 4 bases and J by 6 bases, with 13 bases left in between. This CDR3 has 13 amino acids. Germline assignment: CDR1 SGHVS and CDR2 FQNEAQ. For the CDR3, the DNA is TGTGCCAGCAGCTCCCCCGGGGCGGGCGAGCAGTACTTC. Its protein is CASSSPGAGEQYF.

This sequence joins TRBV27 and TRBJ1-1; a possible D gene is TRBD1 (6 bases). The CDR3 extends over 14 amino acids. Trimming removed 2 bases from V and 6 bases from J, with 13 bases in between. Looked up from germline, CDR1 is MNHEY and CDR2 is SMNVEV (reference sequence). This CDR3 is CASSLLAGESEAFF. DNA of the CDR3: TGTGCCAGCAGTTTACTGGCAGGGGAATCTGAAGCTTTCTTT.

This clonotype came up many times. The chain has TRBV7-2 and TRBJ2-3; TRBD1 matches 7 bases. Germline V gives CDR1 SGHTA, CDR2 FQGNSA. CDR3 length: 15 residues. With V trimmed by 4 bases and J by 2 bases, 6 bases remained unmatched. This CDR3 reads CASSSTGPVTDTQYF. CDR3 nucleotide sequence: TGTGCCAGCAGCTCGACAGGGCCCGTCACAGATACGCAGTATTTT.

The chain employs TRBV2 and TRBJ2-7; the D call may be TRBD1 or TRBD2 (5 bases each). V was trimmed by 7 bases and J by 2 bases, leaving 9 bases between them. The CDR3 contains 12 residues. Germline V gene sequence: CDR1 SNHLY, CDR2 FYNNEI. CDR3: CASKGDPYEQYF. Here the CDR3 DNA reads TGTGCCAGCAAAGGGGACCCCTACGAGCAGTACTTC.

A few counts support this clonotype. A clone one base away is much larger, so this may be a read error. The V call is TRBV7-6, the J call TRBJ2-1; D is undetermined. Germline V lookup: CDR1 SGHVS, CDR2 FNYEAQ. The CDR3 has 16 amino acids. The CDR3 DNA is TGTGTCAGCAGCTCTCGTGCCACCCCTCCCTACAATGAGCAGTTCTTC. This translates into CVSSSRATPPYNEQFF.

The J gene is TRBJ2-1, the V gene TRBV29-1; maybe TRBD2 (7 bases). In germline, CDR1 is SQVTM, CDR2 ANQGSEA. This CDR3 has 16 residues. Trimming cost V 7 bases and J 0 bases, with 19 bases left between them. In nucleotides, the CDR3 is TGCAGCGCCGCGGGGGCTAGCGGCGGCTCCTACAATGAGCAGTTCTTC. It codes for CSAAGASGGSYNEQFF.

There are a few counts of this clonotype. For the CDR3, the DNA is TGTGCCACCAGCAGAGAGGATAGGGGGACTTACTATGGCTACACCTTC. The encoded protein is CATSREDRGTYYGYTF. The chain couples TRBV15 to TRBJ1-2; TRBD1 might be the D (6 bases). This CDR3 spans 16 amino acids. Germline assignment: CDR1 LNHNV and CDR2 YYDKDF (reference sequence). Trimming took 0 bases from V and 3 from J, leaving 14 bases between them.

In this sample, this clonotype turned up a few times. The chain carries TRBV15 and TRBJ2-3; tentative D call: TRBD2 (6 bases). CDR3 length: 15 amino acids. Trimming cost V 0 bases and J 1 base, with 8 bases left between them. Germline CDR1 and CDR2: LNHNV and YYDKDF (reference sequence). The chain's CDR3 is CATSRDPGGTDTQYF. The DNA of the CDR3 is TGTGCCACCAGCAGAGATCCGGGGGGCACAGATACGCAGTATTTT.